One and the same sample provided the 8 T cell receptor beta chains below, sequenced in a study of T cells in tumors after PD-1 blockade (dated by TCRdb to the late 2010s). The library was generated by the immunoSEQ multiplex PCR assay. TCRdb's version of the immuneACCESS table is confined to in-frame rearrangements and falls short of the full clone set. An unresolved V gene accounts for under half of the shortfall where checked; the remainder is of unknown origin. This sample comprises approximately 46,000 clones, 75% to 80% of them detected only once. In total, the top ten clones hold approximately 15% of the sample. Sample time point, as interpreted from the label and publication: before anti-PD-1 therapy. The specimen was PBMCs, collected before anti-PD-1 treatment. The receptors were gathered from a human donor with basal cell carcinoma.

The rearrangement links TRBV5-1 to TRBJ2-5; TRBD1 agrees at 7 bases. The germline CDR1 and CDR2 sequences are SGHRS and YFSETQ. Losses at the gene ends were 4 bases for V and 4 bases for J; bases not matched to a gene: 7. The CDR3 has 14 residues. CDR3 coding DNA: TGCGCCAGCAGCACAGGGACAGCTGGAGAGACCCAGTACTTC. This codes for CASSTGTAGETQYF.

The rearrangement links TRBV9 to TRBJ1-1; D is perhaps TRBD1 (6 bases). This CDR3 contains 15 residues. The V end was cut by 0 bases, the J end by 1 base, with 10 bases between. Per germline, CDR1 SGDLS and CDR2 YYNGEE. The CDR3 is CASSVEGTRNTEAFF. CDR3 sequence (DNA): TGTGCCAGCAGCGTAGAGGGGACACGGAACACTGAAGCTTTCTTT.

This clone has only a few counts. The rearrangement joins TRBV24-1 to TRBJ2-7, with D possibly being TRBD1 or TRBD2 (5 bases each). The CDR3 consists of 13 residues. Trimming stripped 4 bases from V and 1 base from J, with 7 bases between. The germline CDR1 and CDR2 sequences are KGHDR and SFDVKD. This CDR3 is CATSDGASYEQYF. DNA for the CDR3: TGTGCCACCAGTGACGGGGCGTCCTACGAGCAGTACTTC.

V usage is TRBV7-9 and J usage is TRBJ1-3; D gene ambiguous. V was shortened by 5 bases and J by 0 bases, with 14 bases between the two germline ends. From germline, CDR1 is SEHNR and CDR2 FQNEAQ (reference sequence). The CDR3 length is 16 residues. DNA of the CDR3: TGTGCCAGCAGCATCCTAGAGCTTCTCTCTGGAAACACCATATATTTT. This sequence encodes CASSILELLSGNTIYF.

In this sample, this clone turned up once. V is TRBV9 and J is TRBJ2-5; D ambiguous. The germline gives CDR1 SGDLS, CDR2 YYNGEE. V was clipped by 4 bases and J by 3 bases, with 13 bases between them. The CDR3 is 14 amino acids. The CDR3 sequence is CASSFGPGEETQYF. CDR3 bases: TGTGCCAGCAGCTTCGGACCCGGCGAAGAGACCCAGTACTTC.

There are a few counts of this clone. This chain's CDR3 is CASSQIPGQGSYGYTF. In DNA, the CDR3 is TGTGCCAGCAGCCAAATCCCGGGACAGGGGTCCTATGGCTACACCTTC. The chain has TRBV14 and TRBJ1-2; 10 nucleotides line up with TRBD1. This CDR3 is 16 amino acids long. The germline CDR1 and CDR2 sequences are SGHDN and FVKESK. V dropped 2 bases and J dropped 4; count of bases not matched to a gene: 7.

This clone ranks as medium-sized. This chain links TRBV14 with TRBJ1-5, with unresolved D. Germline assignment: CDR1 SGHDN and CDR2 FVKESK. CDR3 length equals 13 residues. The V gene lost 0 bases and the J gene lost 6 bases, with 6 bases spanning the gap. CDR3 DNA: TGTGCCAGCAGCCAAGAAAAGCTTCAGCCCCAGCATTTT. Its protein is CASSQEKLQPQHF.

Note on this clone: Within the sample, other DNA sequences also encode this same CDR3. This rearrangement joins TRBV19 to TRBJ1-2; D ambiguous. Trimming took off 5 bases at V and 5 bases at J, with 15 bases between the two ends. CDR1 is LNHDA and CDR2 is SQIVND in the germline V gene (reference sequence). The CDR3 sequence is 14 residues long. The CDR3 nucleotides read TGTGCCAGTAGTGCGACTGACGTTCGGTATGGCTACACCTTC. Its protein product is CASSATDVRYGYTF.